One TCR beta chain is described in this entry. The target antigen is unknown. This entry is derived from a study of T-cell memory formation after mild COVID-19. The wider study: TCR clusters showed largely donor specificity.

MiXCR, applied by TCRdb to the 5' RACE reads, yields one record per CDR3 protein. The table has more than 350,000 distinct CDR3 sequences, under 25% seen once. The CDR3 sequence is 14 residues long. With 3 bases clipped from V and 5 bases from J, the junction kept 4 bases outside the gene matches. Whole-study results and caveats: SARS-CoV-2 specificity of second-wave clones peaking day 37 was unconfirmed.

The TCR was taken from an adult woman who had mild COVID-19 (a few samples of this study predate the infection). Cell type and time point are not known. The chain combines TRBV12-3 or TRBV12-4 with TRBJ2-1; 7 nucleotides agree with TRBD1. The sequenced sample consisted of PBMCs or a T cell subset sorted from them (not recorded which). The CDR3 reads CASSLRQGDNEQFF. As DNA, the CDR3 is TGTGCCAGCAGTTTGCGACAGGGAGACAATGAGCAGTTCTTC.